The next 23 T cell receptor beta chains were all read from a single sample in a study of T cells in Graves' hyperthyroidism and ophthalmopathy. The TCR beta CDR3 regions underwent amplification using RNA transcripts as the source. HTBI primers were employed in a first-round RT-PCR of the TCR CDR3. A single record per CDR3 protein comes from TCRdb applying MiXCR to the multiplex PCR reads. The sample lists roughly 800,000 distinct CDR3 sequences, 38% occurring once. Sequencing input: blood. Receptors were obtained from a man in his late teens or twenties with Graves' hyperthyroidism.

A single count supports this clonotype. The junction and the germline gene differ at one end; a read error may be behind it. The chain's CDR3 is CASSQEGEGYNSPLHF. The DNA for the CDR3 is TGCGCCAGCAGCCAAGAGGGGGAGGGATATAATTCACCCCTCCACTTT. The chain recombines TRBV5-4 with TRBJ1-6, with a tentative D call TRBD1 (6 bases). This CDR3 contains 16 residues. CDR1 and CDR2 (germline): SGHNT, YYREEE (reference sequence). The whole variable domain, filled in from reference TRBV5-4 and TRBJ1-6, reads ETGVTQSPTHLIKTRGQQVTLRCSSQSGHNTVSWYQQALGQGPQFIFQYYREEENGRGNFPPRFSGLQFPNYSSELNVNALELDDSALYLCASSQEGEGYNSPLHFGNGTRLTVT.

The sample holds many counts of this clonotype. The J gene is TRBJ1-6, the V gene TRBV29-1, with D uncertain. The CDR3 runs to 13 residues. The germline gives CDR1 SQVTM, CDR2 ANQGSEA. V shed 6 bases and J shed 11 bases, with 17 bases lying between them. CDR3 amino acids: CSVDGRGDPPLHF. DNA of the CDR3: TGCAGCGTGGACGGCCGTGGGGATCCACCCCTCCACTTT.

This clonotype was seen a handful of times. This clone may be a read error of a much larger clone one base away. The chain joins TRBV7-2 to TRBJ1-2; no firm D call. The CDR3 has 13 amino acids. The V gene lost 4 bases and the J gene lost 2 bases, with 8 bases spanning the gap. Germline lookup yields CDR1 SGHTA and CDR2 FQGNSA. CDR3 nucleotides: TGTGCCAGCAGCTCGACACAAAACTATGGCTACACCTTC. Translating gives CASSSTQNYGYTF.

V gene TRBV9 combines with J gene TRBJ1-1; TRBD1 might be the D (5 bases). The germline V gene encodes CDR1 SGDLS and CDR2 YYNGEE. The CDR3 contains 15 residues. V lost 4 bases and J lost 11, with 24 bases in between. The CDR3 here is CASSLYTPGLEGAFF. In DNA form, the CDR3 reads TGTGCCAGCAGCCTTTACACTCCGGGACTCGAGGGGGCTTTCTTT.

This clonotype was seen a few times. The gene calls are TRBV7-9 and TRBJ1-1; the D gene is possibly TRBD1 (6 bases). The CDR3 is 13 residues long. Germline assignment: CDR1 SEHNR and CDR2 FQNEAQ (reference sequence). The ends were cut back, 8 bases at V and 1 base at J, with 11 bases in the middle. The CDR3 region has the DNA TGTGCCAGCGGGCAGGGGTCGAACACTGAAGCTTTCTTT. Protein sequence: CASGQGSNTEAFF.

This clonotype was seen repeatedly, ten times or more. The chain combines TRBV9 with TRBJ1-6; no firm D call. Trimming took off 0 bases at V and 5 bases at J, with 9 bases between the two ends. This CDR3 has 15 amino acids. Germline lookup yields CDR1 SGDLS and CDR2 YYNGEE. CDR3 loop: CASSVEGVNNSPLHF. Written as DNA, the CDR3 is TGTGCCAGCAGCGTAGAGGGAGTTAATAATTCACCCCTCCACTTT.

The table lists this clonotype with many counts. J is TRBJ2-2 and V is TRBV24-1; D remains ambiguous. Germline values: CDR1 KGHDR, CDR2 SFDVKD. This CDR3 contains 13 residues. V lost 9 bases, J lost 7 bases, and 14 bases lay in between. Here the CDR3 DNA reads TGTGCCACCGGGCAGGTGTATAACGGGGAGCTGTTTTTT. This codes for CATGQVYNGELFF.

This clonotype appeared a few times. The J gene is TRBJ2-7, the V gene TRBV6-5; 9 bases line up with TRBD1. CDR3 length: 13 amino acids. Germline V lookup: CDR1 MNHEY, CDR2 SVGAGI. V shed 10 bases, J shed 6 bases, and the junction held 10 bases outside the gene matches. The CDR3 loop is CAIGTGQGSEQYF. CDR3 DNA sequence: TGTGCCATCGGTACGGGACAGGGCAGCGAGCAGTACTTC.

This clonotype was detected many times. The chain carries TRBV29-1 and TRBJ1-6, with 9 bases aligning to TRBD1. The CDR3 has 13 amino acids. V shed 7 bases, J shed 8 bases, and the junction held 6 bases outside the gene matches. CDR1 and CDR2 (germline): SQVTM, ANQGSEA. This CDR3 reads CSAGTGLDSPLHF. CDR3 sequence (DNA): TGCAGCGCGGGGACAGGGCTGGATTCACCCCTCCACTTT.

The V and J genes are TRBV5-6 and TRBJ2-5, with 12 bases fitting TRBD1. Germline CDR1 reads SGHDT; CDR2 reads YYEEEE. CDR3 length: 16 residues. With 0 bases clipped from V and 3 bases from J, the junction kept 3 bases outside the gene matches. The CDR3 here is CASSLDGTGGEETQYF. Written as DNA, the CDR3 is TGTGCCAGCAGCTTGGACGGGACAGGGGGCGAAGAGACCCAGTACTTC.

The rearrangement links TRBV2 to TRBJ1-4; D is perhaps TRBD1 (6 bases). Germline V gives CDR1 SNHLY, CDR2 FYNNEI. The CDR3 is 15 amino acids. V lost 6 bases, J lost 5 bases, and 16 bases lay in between. The CDR3 DNA sequence: TGTGCCAGCAGGTGGACAGTTGCCGGCAATGAAAAACTGTTTTTT. This translates into CASRWTVAGNEKLFF.

This clonotype showed up just once. The chain employs TRBV9 and TRBJ1-1; TRBD1 is a possible D gene (6 bases). In germline, CDR1 is SGDLS, CDR2 YYNGEE. Trimming shortened V by 4 bases and J by 7 bases, and 20 bases separated the two germline ends. This CDR3 comprises 15 residues. The DNA of the CDR3 is TGTGCCAGCAGCCGCCCCGGGGGCACGGAGAATGAAGCTTTCTTT. Translated: CASSRPGGTENEAFF.

The V call is TRBV6-6, the J call TRBJ1-5, with D perhaps matching TRBD1 (6 bases). CDR1 is MNHNY and CDR2 is SVGAGI in the germline V gene (reference sequence). V lost 8 bases, J lost 9 bases, and 17 bases lay in between. There are 13 residues in the CDR3. The CDR3 here is CASGSRGGMPQHF. The DNA for the CDR3 is TGTGCCAGCGGCTCCCGGGGGGGCATGCCCCAGCATTTT.

This clonotype was recorded many times. V usage is TRBV2 and J usage is TRBJ1-3, with 10 bases that match TRBD1. Germline V gives CDR1 SNHLY, CDR2 FYNNEI. V trimming: 8 bases; J trimming: 0 bases; junction bases outside the gene matches: 7. The CDR3 loop spans 16 amino acids. CDR3 in amino acids: CASGGQGPFSGNTIYF. CDR3 sequence (DNA): TGTGCCAGCGGGGGACAGGGGCCTTTCTCTGGAAACACCATATATTTT.

This chain connects TRBV12-3 or TRBV12-4 to TRBJ1-4; a weak D match, TRBD1 (6 bases). CDR3 length equals 16 residues. The ends were cut back, 1 base at V and 7 bases at J, with 16 bases in the middle. The CDR3 DNA reads as TGTGCCAGCAGTTTAGGGTCATCAAGGGGGGGTGAAAAACTGTTTTTT. Amino acid sequence: CASSLGSSRGGEKLFF.

This chain joins TRBV7-2 and TRBJ1-3, with TRBD1 as a possible D gene (6 bases). The germline V gene has CDR1 SGHTA and CDR2 FQGNSA. The V and J ends lost 3 bases and 3 bases respectively, with 12 bases between them. The CDR3 has 15 amino acids. The CDR3 spells CASSFGRDIGNTIYF. CDR3 DNA: TGTGCCAGCAGCTTTGGCCGGGACATTGGAAACACCATATATTTT.

This clonotype was seen more than once but under ten times. The chain is built from TRBV5-1 and TRBJ1-1; no clear D gene. This CDR3 comprises 14 residues. Trimming left V 2 bases short and J 1 base short, with 9 bases between. CDR1 and CDR2 from the germline V gene are SGHRS and YFSETQ. CDR3 protein: CASSFPEENTEAFF. DNA of the CDR3: TGCGCCAGCAGCTTCCCGGAAGAGAACACTGAAGCTTTCTTT.

This clonotype was observed a handful of times. DNA for the CDR3: TGTGCCAGCAGCGGCGGTGGGTTGGAGACCCAGTACTTC. Its translation: CASSGGGLETQYF. This chain uses TRBV9 with TRBJ2-5; D remains ambiguous. This CDR3 is 13 amino acids long. CDR1 SGDLS and CDR2 YYNGEE come from the germline V gene. Trimming cost V 3 bases and J 5 bases, with 11 bases left between them. The whole variable domain, filled in from reference TRBV9 and TRBJ2-5, reads DSGVTQTPKHLITATGQRVTLRCSPRSGDLSVYWYQQSLDQGLQFLIQYYNGEERAKGNILERFSAQQFPDLHSELNLSSLELGDSALYFCASSGGGLETQYFGPGTRLLVL.

The V gene is TRBV12-3 or TRBV12-4, the J gene TRBJ2-5; 10 positions agree with TRBD2. The CDR3 runs to 16 residues. V dropped 1 base and J dropped 5; count of bases not matched to a gene: 7. The CDR3 loop reads CASSLGERGGRETQYF. The CDR3 bases are TGTGCCAGCAGTTTAGGGGAGCGGGGGGGCCGGGAGACCCAGTACTTC.

This clonotype was picked up a small number of times. The gene calls are TRBV6-5 and TRBJ2-7; D possibly corresponds to TRBD1 (6 bases). The germline V gene has CDR1 MNHEY and CDR2 SVGAGI. The CDR3 totals 13 residues. V lost 6 bases to trimming and J lost 6 bases, with 15 bases between them. The chain's CDR3 is CASRRDTWGEQYF. DNA of the CDR3: TGTGCCAGCAGAAGGGACACGTGGGGCGAGCAGTACTTC.

This clonotype was detected a few times. The chain carries TRBV4-1 and TRBJ1-2; D is possibly TRBD1 (5 bases). Trimming took off 0 bases at V and 5 bases at J, with 16 bases between the two ends. CDR1 MGHRA and CDR2 YSYEKL come from the germline V gene. This CDR3 comprises 16 residues. CDR3 sequence: CASSQESAGGTYGYTF. The DNA for the CDR3 is TGCGCCAGCAGCCAAGAATCGGCGGGAGGGACGTATGGCTACACCTTC.

The rearrangement joins TRBV29-1 to TRBJ1-1; maybe TRBD1 (5 bases). CDR1 SQVTM and CDR2 ANQGSEA come from the germline V gene. This CDR3 comprises 11 residues. V lost 8 bases and J lost 4, with 11 bases in between. The CDR3 here is CSPGRATEAFF. The CDR3 DNA is TGCAGCCCGGGACGGGCCACTGAAGCTTTCTTT.

Remarks on this clonotype: A read error may explain this, as a much larger clone is one base away. V gene TRBV11-1 combines with J gene TRBJ1-4, with D possibly matching TRBD1 (5 bases). Germline values: CDR1 SGHAT, CDR2 FQDESV (reference sequence). This CDR3 has 14 amino acids. V lost 4 bases, J lost 8 bases, and 14 bases lay in between. CDR3 nucleotides: TGTGCCAGCAGCTCGGACATCACCAGGGAAAAACTGTTTTTT. Translating it yields CASSSDITREKLFF.